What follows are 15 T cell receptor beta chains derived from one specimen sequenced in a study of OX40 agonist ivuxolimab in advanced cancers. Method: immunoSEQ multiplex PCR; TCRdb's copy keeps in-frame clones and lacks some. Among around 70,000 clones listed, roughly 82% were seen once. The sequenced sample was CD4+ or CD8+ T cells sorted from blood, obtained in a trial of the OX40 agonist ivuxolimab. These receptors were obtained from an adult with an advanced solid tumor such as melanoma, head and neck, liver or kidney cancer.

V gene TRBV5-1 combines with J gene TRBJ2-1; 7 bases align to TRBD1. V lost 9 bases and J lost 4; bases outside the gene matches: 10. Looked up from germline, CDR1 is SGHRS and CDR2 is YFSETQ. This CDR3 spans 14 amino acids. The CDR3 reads CATSYATGYNEQFF. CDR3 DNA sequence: TGCGCCACTTCGTACGCGACAGGGTACAATGAGCAGTTCTTC.

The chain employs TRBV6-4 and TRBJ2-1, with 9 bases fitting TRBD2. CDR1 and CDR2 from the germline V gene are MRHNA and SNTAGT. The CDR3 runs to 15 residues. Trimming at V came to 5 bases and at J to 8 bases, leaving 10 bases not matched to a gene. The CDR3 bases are TGTGCCAGCAGTAACCAAGCGGGGGGCGGGTATGAGCAGTTCTTC. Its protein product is CASSNQAGGGYEQFF.

The DNA of the CDR3 is TGTGCCAGCAGCTTAGTCACAGGGAGGGACACCGGGGAGCTGTTTTTT. This encodes CASSLVTGRDTGELFF. The chain links TRBV11-2 to TRBJ2-2; TRBD2 is a possible D gene (7 bases). The ends were cut back, 1 base at V and 3 bases at J, with 12 bases in the middle. This CDR3 region has 16 residues. Germline V gene sequence: CDR1 SGHAT, CDR2 FQNNGV.

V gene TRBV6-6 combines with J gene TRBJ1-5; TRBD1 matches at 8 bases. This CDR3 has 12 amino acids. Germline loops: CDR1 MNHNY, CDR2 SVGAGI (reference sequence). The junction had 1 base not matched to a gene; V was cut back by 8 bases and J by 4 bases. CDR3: CASRQGNQPQHF. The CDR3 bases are TGTGCCAGCCGACAGGGGAATCAGCCCCAGCATTTT.

The CDR3 sequence is CATSREPRQGPLNTEAFF. CDR3 DNA: TGTGCCACCAGCAGAGAGCCGCGCCAGGGGCCCTTGAACACTGAAGCTTTCTTT. The chain joins TRBV15 to TRBJ1-1; possible D gene TRBD1, 6 bases. Germline V gene sequence: CDR1 LNHNV, CDR2 YYDKDF (reference sequence). The CDR3 has 18 residues. The V end lost 0 bases, the J end lost 0 bases, and 17 bases lay between the germline ends.

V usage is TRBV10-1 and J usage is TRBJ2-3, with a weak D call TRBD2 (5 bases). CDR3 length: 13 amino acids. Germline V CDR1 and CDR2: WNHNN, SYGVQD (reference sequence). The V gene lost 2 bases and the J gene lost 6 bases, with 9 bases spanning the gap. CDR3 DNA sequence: TGCGCCAGCAGTGAGACTAGATTGGATACGCAGTATTTT. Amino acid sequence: CASSETRLDTQYF.

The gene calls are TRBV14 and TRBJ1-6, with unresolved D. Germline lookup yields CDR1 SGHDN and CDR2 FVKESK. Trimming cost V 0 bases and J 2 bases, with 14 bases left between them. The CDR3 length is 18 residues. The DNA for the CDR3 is TGTGCCAGCAGCCAAGATGTGGCCGGGAACCCCTATAATTCACCCCTCCACTTT. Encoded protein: CASSQDVAGNPYNSPLHF.

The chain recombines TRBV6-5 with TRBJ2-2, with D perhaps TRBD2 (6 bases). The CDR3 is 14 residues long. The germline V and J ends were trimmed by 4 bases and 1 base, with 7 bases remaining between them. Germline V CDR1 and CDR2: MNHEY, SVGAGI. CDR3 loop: CASSSGLNTGELFF. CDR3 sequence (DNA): TGTGCCAGCAGTTCGGGACTGAACACCGGGGAGCTGTTTTTT.

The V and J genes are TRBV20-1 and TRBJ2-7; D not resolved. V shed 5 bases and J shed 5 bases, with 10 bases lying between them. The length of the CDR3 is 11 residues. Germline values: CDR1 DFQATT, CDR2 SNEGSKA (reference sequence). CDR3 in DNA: TGCAGTGCTTCCTCCAAAAACGAGCAGTACTTC. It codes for CSASSKNEQYF.

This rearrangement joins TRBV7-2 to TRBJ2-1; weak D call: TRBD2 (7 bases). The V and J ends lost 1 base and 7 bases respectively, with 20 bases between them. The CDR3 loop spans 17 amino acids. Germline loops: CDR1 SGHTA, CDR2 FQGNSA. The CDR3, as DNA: TGTGCCAGCAGCTTAGGGGGGGCGACTAGCATCAAGAATGAGCAGTTCTTC. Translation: CASSLGGATSIKNEQFF.

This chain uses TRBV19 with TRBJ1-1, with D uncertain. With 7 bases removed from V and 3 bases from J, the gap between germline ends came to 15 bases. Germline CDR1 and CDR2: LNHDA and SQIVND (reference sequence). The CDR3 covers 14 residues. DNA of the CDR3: TGTGCCAGTACCTCGGGAACATCCCACACTGAAGCTTTCTTT. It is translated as CASTSGTSHTEAFF.

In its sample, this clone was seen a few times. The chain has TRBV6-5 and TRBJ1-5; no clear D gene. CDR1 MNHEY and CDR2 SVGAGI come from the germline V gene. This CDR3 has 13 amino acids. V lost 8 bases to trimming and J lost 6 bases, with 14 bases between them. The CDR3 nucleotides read TGTGCCAGCGCGAGAGGGCTCGGTCAGCCCCAGCATTTT. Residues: CASARGLGQPQHF.

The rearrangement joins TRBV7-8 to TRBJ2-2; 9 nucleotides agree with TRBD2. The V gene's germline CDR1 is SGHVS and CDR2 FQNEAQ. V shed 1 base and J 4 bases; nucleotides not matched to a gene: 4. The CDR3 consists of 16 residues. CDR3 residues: CASSLVAGALTGELFF. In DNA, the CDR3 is TGTGCCAGCAGCTTAGTAGCGGGAGCGCTCACCGGGGAGCTGTTTTTT.

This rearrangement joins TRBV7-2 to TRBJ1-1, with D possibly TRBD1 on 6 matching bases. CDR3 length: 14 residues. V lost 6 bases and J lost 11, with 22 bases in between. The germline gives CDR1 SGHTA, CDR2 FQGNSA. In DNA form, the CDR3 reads TGTGCCAGCAGGCTTCCCACACAGGGATTTGGGGCTTTCTTT. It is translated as CASRLPTQGFGAFF.

The CDR3 bases are TGTGCCATCAGTGCCGCCGGGACTAGCATCTCCAATGAGCAGTTCTTC. Translating it yields CAISAAGTSISNEQFF. The chain joins TRBV10-3 to TRBJ2-1; 9 bases map to TRBD2. The CDR3 contains 16 residues. V was pared by 4 bases and J by 6 bases, with 10 bases of the junction left unmatched. Germline V lookup: CDR1 ENHRY, CDR2 SYGVKD.